Below, 13 T cell receptor beta chains from the same sample are listed, as sequenced in a study of T-cell reconstitution after alpha-beta-depleted transplantation in children. Preparation of the TCRbeta library was carried out with unique molecular identifiers. MiXCR was run by TCRdb on the PCR reads, yielding one entry per CDR3 protein. Seen here are hundreds of thousands of distinct CDR3 sequences, approximately 8% observed once, and the top ten hold approximately 6.3%. Specimen: PBMCs, mostly from graft donor cells, collected 180 days after TCRalphabeta/CD19-depleted stem cell transplant. The receptors shown here come from a male patient aged 5 to 17 who had a stem cell transplant for acute lymphoblastic leukemia, so the T cells may come from the graft donor.

In its sample, this clonotype was seen many times. The chain combines TRBV20-1 with TRBJ2-7; 7 bases line up with TRBD2. Germline assignment: CDR1 DFQATT and CDR2 SNEGSKA (reference sequence). This CDR3 has 15 amino acids. With V trimmed by 0 bases and J by 1 base, 6 bases remained unmatched. The CDR3, as DNA: TGCAGTGCTAGAGATTCGGGGGAGGGGTCCTACGAGCAGTACTTC. It yields the protein CSARDSGEGSYEQYF.

This clonotype was seen many times. The chain recombines TRBV4-2 with TRBJ1-1; the D is unclear. Germline V CDR1 and CDR2: LGHNA, YNFKEQ. The CDR3 contains 17 residues. Trimming removed 1 base at V and 1 base at J, with 16 bases between. The CDR3 protein is CASSQGKGPRENTEAFF. CDR3 nucleotides: TGTGCCAGCAGCCAAGGAAAGGGCCCGAGGGAGAACACTGAAGCTTTCTTT.

The chain joins TRBV3-1 to TRBJ2-3, with 7 nucleotides matching TRBD2. V was clipped by 7 bases and J by 0 bases; unmatched bases: 4. This CDR3 is 14 amino acids long. Germline V gene sequence: CDR1 LGHDT, CDR2 YNNKEL (reference sequence). This CDR3 is CASNPSGSTDTQYF. In DNA form, the CDR3 reads TGTGCCAGCAACCCTAGCGGAAGCACAGATACGCAGTATTTT.

This clonotype came up many times. The CDR3 DNA sequence: TGCAGTGCCGCCCCAGGGGGGAAACTGTTTTTT. Protein sequence: CSAAPGGKLFF. The chain is built from TRBV20-1 and TRBJ1-4, with 7 bases that match TRBD1. The length of the CDR3 is 11 residues. Germline V gene lookup returns CDR1 DFQATT and CDR2 SNEGSKA (reference sequence). The ends lost 6 bases at V and 11 bases at J; junction bases unmatched: 6.

In its sample, this clonotype was seen many times. The chain employs TRBV6-1 and TRBJ1-1, with 8 bases that match TRBD1. Germline trimming cut 8 bases from V and 6 bases from J; bases unmatched to any gene: 23. Germline V gene data show CDR1 as MNHNS and CDR2 as SASEGT. The CDR3 spans 18 residues. DNA for the CDR3: TGTGCCAGCGGTCTGATCAGGGGGCGCGTGTTAGAGGTCGCTGAAGCTTTCTTT. The encoded protein is CASGLIRGRVLEVAEAFF.

This clonotype was observed at least ten times. J is TRBJ1-1 and V is TRBV3-1, with a weak D call TRBD1 (6 bases). The germline CDR1 and CDR2 sequences are LGHDT and YNNKEL (reference sequence). V was cut by 1 base and J by 2 bases, with 20 bases left in between. The CDR3 extends over 18 amino acids. CDR3: CASSQVLYREADNTEAFF. CDR3 bases: TGTGCCAGCAGCCAAGTACTCTACAGGGAGGCGGACAACACTGAAGCTTTCTTT.

This clonotype has a count of ten or more. The chain combines TRBV23-1 with TRBJ2-5; 10 bases are shared with TRBD2. TRBV23-1 is treated as an ORF (open reading frame) with a function not yet certain. J was trimmed by 5 bases and V by 4 bases; bases with no gene match: 13. The CDR3 has 17 residues. CDR3 coding DNA: TGCGCCAGCAGTCCTCCTTACCGACTAGCGGGCGCGGAGACCCAGTACTTC. It yields the protein CASSPPYRLAGAETQYF.

The rearrangement joins TRBV6-2 or TRBV6-3 to TRBJ2-7, with D perhaps assigned TRBD1 or TRBD2 (6 bases each). The CDR3 runs 14 residues. Germline-derived CDR1 and CDR2 are MNHEY and SVGEGT. Trimming removed 6 bases from V and 5 bases from J, with 17 bases in between. In DNA form, the CDR3 reads TGTGCCAGCAGATCGACAGGTAGCGGCGACGAGCAGTACTTC. Its translation: CASRSTGSGDEQYF.

This clonotype was found many times. The rearrangement uses TRBV2 and TRBJ2-6, with 7 bases identical to TRBD1. V lost 5 bases and J lost 2; bases outside the gene matches: 3. CDR1 and CDR2 (germline): SNHLY, FYNNEI. The CDR3 runs to 15 residues. This chain's CDR3 is CASSKTGAGANVLTF. Here the CDR3 DNA reads TGTGCCAGCAGTAAAACAGGGGCTGGGGCCAACGTCCTGACTTTC. Supplemented by reference TRBV2 and TRBJ2-6, the full variable domain reads EPEVTQTPSHQVTQMGQEVILRCVPISNHLYFYWYRQILGQKVEFLVSFYNNEISEKSEIFDDQFSVERPDGSNFTLKIRSTKLEDSAMYFCASSKTGAGANVLTFGAGSRLTVL.

This clonotype was seen at least ten times. The chain joins TRBV6-5 to TRBJ1-4; D is perhaps TRBD1 (5 bases). Trimming took 4 bases from V and 10 from J, leaving 16 bases between them. There are 14 residues in the CDR3. The germline V gene encodes CDR1 MNHEY and CDR2 SVGAGI. The DNA of the CDR3 is TGTGCCAGCAGTTTGGGAGGGGAAAGTGGAAAACTGTTTTTT. This sequence encodes CASSLGGESGKLFF.

This clonotype was recorded many times. This chain connects TRBV7-2 to TRBJ2-7; 8 bases fit TRBD2. Germline values: CDR1 SGHTA, CDR2 FQGNSA. Trimming removed 2 bases from V and 0 bases from J; junction bases left unmatched: 6. The CDR3 is made up of 16 amino acids. This CDR3 is CASSLIGGGNSYEQYF. The CDR3 nucleotides are TGTGCCAGCAGCTTAATTGGCGGGGGGAACTCCTACGAGCAGTACTTC.

This clonotype was seen a handful of times. V usage is TRBV7-9 and J usage is TRBJ2-3; 9 bases are shared with TRBD2. The junction had 3 bases not matched to a gene; V was cut back by 3 bases and J by 2 bases. This CDR3 contains 15 residues. The germline V gene has CDR1 SEHNR and CDR2 FQNEAQ (reference sequence). The CDR3 bases are TGTGCCAGCAGCTTGACTAGCGGTACCACAGATACGCAGTATTTT. As protein: CASSLTSGTTDTQYF.

There are many counts of this clonotype. The gene calls are TRBV12-3 or TRBV12-4 and TRBJ1-2; D is uncertain. The CDR3 runs 13 residues. V dropped 4 bases and J dropped 4 bases, with 10 bases sitting between them. The CDR3 DNA sequence: TGTGCCAGCAGTTCCGGGGTCCTCTATGGCTACACCTTC. Amino acids: CASSSGVLYGYTF.